This T cell receptor beta chain was captured by sequencing in a study of blood T cell repertoires in COVID-19. Study-wide background: Sample material is recorded as cDNA or gDNA derived from T cells, B-cell-depleted T cells, or PBMCs.

From germline, CDR1 is SGHDT and CDR2 YYEEEE. V lost 2 bases, J lost 4 bases, and 7 bases stayed unmatched. The CDR3 covers 15 residues. Profiled with immunoSEQ multiplex PCR; TCRdb holds only in-frame clones, not every one. The sample includes nearly 110,000 clones, about 91% of them seen just once. The source material was peripheral blood. This sequence originates from a man aged 50-59 years with active or convalescent COVID-19. The chain joins TRBV5-6 to TRBJ1-2; TRBD1 agrees at 8 bases. As DNA, the CDR3 is TGTGCCAGCAGCTTTTCGAATACAGGGGGCTATGGCTACACCTTC. Protein: CASSFSNTGGYGYTF.